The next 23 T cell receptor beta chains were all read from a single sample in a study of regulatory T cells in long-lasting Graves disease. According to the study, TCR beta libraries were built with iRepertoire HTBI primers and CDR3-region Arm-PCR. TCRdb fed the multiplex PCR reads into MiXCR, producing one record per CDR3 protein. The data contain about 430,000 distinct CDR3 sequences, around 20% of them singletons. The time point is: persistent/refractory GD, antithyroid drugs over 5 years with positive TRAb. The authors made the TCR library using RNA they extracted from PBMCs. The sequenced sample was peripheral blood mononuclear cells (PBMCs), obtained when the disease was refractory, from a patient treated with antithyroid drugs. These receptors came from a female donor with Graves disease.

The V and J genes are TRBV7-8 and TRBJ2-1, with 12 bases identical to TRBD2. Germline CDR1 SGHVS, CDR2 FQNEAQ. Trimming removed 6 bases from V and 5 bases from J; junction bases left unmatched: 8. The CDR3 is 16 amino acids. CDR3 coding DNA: TGTGCCAGCAGTCCGAGGACTAGCGGGGAAGACAATGAGCAGTTCTTC. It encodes CASSPRTSGEDNEQFF.

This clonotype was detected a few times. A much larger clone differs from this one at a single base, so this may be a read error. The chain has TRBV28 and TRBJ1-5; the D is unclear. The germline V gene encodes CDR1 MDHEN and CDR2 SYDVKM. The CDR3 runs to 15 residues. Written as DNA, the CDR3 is TGTGCCAGCAGTTTAGTCCTTGGGAGCAATCAGCTCCAGCATTTT. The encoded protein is CASSLVLGSNQLQHF.

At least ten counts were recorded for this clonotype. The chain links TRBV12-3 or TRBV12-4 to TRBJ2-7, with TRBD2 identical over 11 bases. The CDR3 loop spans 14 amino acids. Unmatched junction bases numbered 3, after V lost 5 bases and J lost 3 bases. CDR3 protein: CASSLLAGDYEQYF. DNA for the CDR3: TGTGCCAGCAGTCTACTAGCGGGAGACTACGAGCAGTACTTC.

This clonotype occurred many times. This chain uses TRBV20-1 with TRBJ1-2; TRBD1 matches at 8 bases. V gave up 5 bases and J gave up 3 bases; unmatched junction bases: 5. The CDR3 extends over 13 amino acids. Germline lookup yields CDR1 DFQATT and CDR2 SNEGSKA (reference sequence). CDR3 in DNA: TGCAGTGCTTCAGGGGGCGCGGACTATGGCTACACCTTC. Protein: CSASGGADYGYTF.

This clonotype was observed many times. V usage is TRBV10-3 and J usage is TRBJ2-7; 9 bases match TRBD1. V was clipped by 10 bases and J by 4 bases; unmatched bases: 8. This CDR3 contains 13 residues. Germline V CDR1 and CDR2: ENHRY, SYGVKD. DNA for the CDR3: TGTGCCACCAAGGGACAGGGCCGTTACGAGCAGTACTTC. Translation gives CATKGQGRYEQYF.

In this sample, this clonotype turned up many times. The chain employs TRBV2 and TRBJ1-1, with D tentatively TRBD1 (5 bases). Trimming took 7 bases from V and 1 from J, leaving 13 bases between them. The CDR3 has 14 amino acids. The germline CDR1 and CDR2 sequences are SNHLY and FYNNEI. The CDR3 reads CASKAKTENTEAFF. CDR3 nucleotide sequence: TGTGCCAGCAAAGCCAAGACAGAGAACACTGAAGCTTTCTTT.

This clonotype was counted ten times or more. CDR3: CASSLTSGSVEQYF. The DNA for the CDR3 is TGTGCCAGCAGCCTGACTAGCGGAAGCGTGGAGCAGTACTTC. This sequence joins TRBV7-2 and TRBJ2-7, with 9 bases identical to TRBD2. The CDR3 runs to 14 residues. V shed 5 bases and J 7 bases; nucleotides not matched to a gene: 9. The germline V gene has CDR1 SGHTA and CDR2 FQGNSA.

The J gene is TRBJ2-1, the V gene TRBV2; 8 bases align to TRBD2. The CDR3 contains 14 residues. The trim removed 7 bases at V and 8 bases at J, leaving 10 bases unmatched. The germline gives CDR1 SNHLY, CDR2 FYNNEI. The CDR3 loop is CASISTSGSDEQFF. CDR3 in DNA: TGTGCCAGCATTAGCACTAGCGGCAGTGATGAGCAGTTCTTC.

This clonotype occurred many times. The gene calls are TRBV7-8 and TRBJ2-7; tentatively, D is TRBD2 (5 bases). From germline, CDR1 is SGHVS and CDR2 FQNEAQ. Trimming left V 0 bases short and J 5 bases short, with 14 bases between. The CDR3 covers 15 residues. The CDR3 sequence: CASSLAGVLRDEQYF. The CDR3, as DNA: TGTGCCAGCAGCTTAGCGGGAGTTTTAAGGGACGAGCAGTACTTC.

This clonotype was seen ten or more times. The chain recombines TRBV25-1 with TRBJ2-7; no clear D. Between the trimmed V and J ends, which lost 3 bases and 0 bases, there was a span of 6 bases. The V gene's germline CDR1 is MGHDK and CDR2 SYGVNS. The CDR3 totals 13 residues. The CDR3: CASSELHSYEQYF. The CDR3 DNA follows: TGTGCCAGCAGTGAGCTGCACTCCTACGAGCAGTACTTC.

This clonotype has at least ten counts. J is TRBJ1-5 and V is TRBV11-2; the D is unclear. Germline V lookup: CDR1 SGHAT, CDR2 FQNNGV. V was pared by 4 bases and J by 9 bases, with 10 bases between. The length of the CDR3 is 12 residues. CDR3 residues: CASSSEQGPQHF. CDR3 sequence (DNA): TGTGCCAGCAGCTCCGAACAAGGGCCCCAGCATTTT.

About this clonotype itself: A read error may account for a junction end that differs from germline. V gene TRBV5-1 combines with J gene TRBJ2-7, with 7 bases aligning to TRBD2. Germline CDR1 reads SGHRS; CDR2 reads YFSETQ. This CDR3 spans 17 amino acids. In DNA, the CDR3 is TGTGCCAGCAGCTTCGGGCTAGCGGATACCCTAATCCACGAGCAGTACTTC. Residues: CASSFGLADTLIHEQYF.

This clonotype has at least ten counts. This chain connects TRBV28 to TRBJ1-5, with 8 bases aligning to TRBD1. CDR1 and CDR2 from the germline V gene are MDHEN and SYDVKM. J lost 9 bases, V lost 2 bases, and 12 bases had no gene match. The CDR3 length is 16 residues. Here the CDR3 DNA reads TGTGCCAGCAGTTTACCTCAGGGGGCTGGAGGTATGCCCCAGCATTTT. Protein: CASSLPQGAGGMPQHF.

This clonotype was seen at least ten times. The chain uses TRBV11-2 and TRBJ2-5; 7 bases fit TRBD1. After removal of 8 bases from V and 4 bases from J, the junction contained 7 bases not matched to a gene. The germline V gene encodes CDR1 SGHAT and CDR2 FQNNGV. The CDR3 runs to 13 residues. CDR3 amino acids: CASHHRGGETQYF. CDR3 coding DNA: TGTGCCAGCCATCACAGGGGTGGAGAGACCCAGTACTTC.

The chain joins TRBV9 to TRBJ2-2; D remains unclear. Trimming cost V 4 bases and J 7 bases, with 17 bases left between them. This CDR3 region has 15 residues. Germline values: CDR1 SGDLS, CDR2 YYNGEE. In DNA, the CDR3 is TGTGCCAGCAGCCCCGCCCGAGGTAGCTACGGGGAGCTGTTTTTT. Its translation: CASSPARGSYGELFF.

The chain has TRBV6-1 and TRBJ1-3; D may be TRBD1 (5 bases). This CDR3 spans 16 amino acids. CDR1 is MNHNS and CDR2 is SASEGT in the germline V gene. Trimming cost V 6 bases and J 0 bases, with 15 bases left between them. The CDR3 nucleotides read TGTGCCAGCAGCCCTTGGGGCCCAAACTCTGGAAACACCATATATTTT. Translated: CASSPWGPNSGNTIYF.

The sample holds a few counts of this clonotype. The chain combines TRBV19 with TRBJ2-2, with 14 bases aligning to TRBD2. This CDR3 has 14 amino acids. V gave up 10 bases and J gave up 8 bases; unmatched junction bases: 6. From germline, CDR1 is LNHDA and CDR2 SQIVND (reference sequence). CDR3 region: CATGTSGRRGELFF. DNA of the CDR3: TGTGCCACTGGGACTAGCGGGAGAAGGGGGGAGCTGTTTTTT.

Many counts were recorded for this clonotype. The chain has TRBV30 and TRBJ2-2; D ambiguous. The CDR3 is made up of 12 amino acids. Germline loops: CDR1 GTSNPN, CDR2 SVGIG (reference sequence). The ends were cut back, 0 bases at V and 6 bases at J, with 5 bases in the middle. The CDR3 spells CAWSVGAGELFF. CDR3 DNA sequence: TGTGCCTGGAGTGTTGGGGCCGGGGAGCTGTTTTTT.

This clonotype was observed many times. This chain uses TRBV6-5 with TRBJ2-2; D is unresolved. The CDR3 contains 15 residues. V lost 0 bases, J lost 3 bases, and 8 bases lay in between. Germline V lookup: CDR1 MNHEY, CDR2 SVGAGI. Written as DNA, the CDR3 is TGTGCCAGCAGTTACTCGATCCCCTACACCGGGGAGCTGTTTTTT. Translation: CASSYSIPYTGELFF.

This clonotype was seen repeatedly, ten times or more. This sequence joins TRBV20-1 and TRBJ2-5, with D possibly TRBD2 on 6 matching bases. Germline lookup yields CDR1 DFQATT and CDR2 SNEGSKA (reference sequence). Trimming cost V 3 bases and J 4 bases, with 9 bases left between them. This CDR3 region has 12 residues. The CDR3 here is CSARTRGETQYF. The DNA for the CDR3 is TGCAGTGCTAGGACTAGAGGAGAGACCCAGTACTTC.

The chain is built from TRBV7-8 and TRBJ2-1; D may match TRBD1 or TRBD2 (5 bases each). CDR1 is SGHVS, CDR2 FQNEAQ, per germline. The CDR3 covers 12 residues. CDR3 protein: CAGTNLGNEQFF. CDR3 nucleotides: TGTGCTGGGACCAATCTCGGAAATGAGCAGTTCTTC.

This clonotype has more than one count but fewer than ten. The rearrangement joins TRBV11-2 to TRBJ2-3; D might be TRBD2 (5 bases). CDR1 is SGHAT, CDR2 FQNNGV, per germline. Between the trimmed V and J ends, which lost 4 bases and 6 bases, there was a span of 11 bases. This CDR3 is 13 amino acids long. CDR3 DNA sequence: TGTGCCAGCAGCTCTACCGGGGTTGATACGCAGTATTTT. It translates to CASSSTGVDTQYF. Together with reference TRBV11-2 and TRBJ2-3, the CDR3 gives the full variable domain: EAGVAQSPRYKIIEKRQSVAFWCNPISGHATLYWYQQILGQGPKLLIQFQNNGVVDDSQLPKDRFSAERLKGVDSTLKIQPAKLEDSAVYLCASSSTGVDTQYFGPGTRLTVL.

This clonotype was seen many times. This CDR3 is CASGLAGGTKNIQYF. CDR3 nucleotide sequence: TGTGCCAGCGGACTAGCGGGAGGCACCAAAAACATTCAGTACTTC. The J gene is TRBJ2-4, the V gene TRBV3-1; 14 bases fit TRBD2. The CDR3 is 15 amino acids. With V trimmed by 8 bases and J by 2 bases, 2 bases remained unmatched. CDR1 and CDR2 (germline): LGHDT, YNNKEL (reference sequence). The entire variable domain, with the rest obtained from reference TRBV3-1 and TRBJ2-4, is as follows: DTAVSQTPKYLVTQMGNDKSIKCEQNLGHDTMYWYKQDSKKFLKIMFSYNNKELIINETVPNRFSPKSPDKAHLNLHINSLELGDSAVYFCASGLAGGTKNIQYFGAGTRLSVL.